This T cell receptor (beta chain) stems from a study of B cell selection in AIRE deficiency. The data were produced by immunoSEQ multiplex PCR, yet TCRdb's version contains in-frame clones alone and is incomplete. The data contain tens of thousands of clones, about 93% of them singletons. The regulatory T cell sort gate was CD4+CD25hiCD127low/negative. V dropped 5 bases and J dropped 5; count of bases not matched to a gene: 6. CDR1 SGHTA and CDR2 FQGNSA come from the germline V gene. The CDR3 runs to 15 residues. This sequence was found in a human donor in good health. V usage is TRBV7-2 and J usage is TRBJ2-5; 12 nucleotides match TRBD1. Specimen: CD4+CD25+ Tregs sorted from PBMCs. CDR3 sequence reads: CASSPGTGGPETQYF. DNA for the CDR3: TGTGCCAGCAGCCCGGGGACAGGGGGCCCGGAGACCCAGTACTTC. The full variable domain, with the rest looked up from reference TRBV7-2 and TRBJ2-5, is GAGVSQSPSNKVTEKGKDVELRCDPISGHTALYWYRQSLGQGLEFLIYFQGNSAPDKSGLPSDRFSAERTGGSVSTLTIQRTQQEDSAVYLCASSPGTGGPETQYFGPGTRLLVL.